This TCR beta chain was recorded in a study of OX40 agonist ivuxolimab in advanced cancers. The overall study: Partial responses were achieved by three patients: one hepatocellular carcinoma, two cutaneous melanoma.

Sequencing was performed with immunoSEQ multiplex PCR; in TCRdb, only in-frame clones are kept and a portion is missing. The repertoire holds approximately 74,000 clones, about 90% seen once, with around 6.3% in the top ten. Trimming took off 0 bases at V and 4 bases at J, with 4 bases between the two ends. Germline V lookup: CDR1 MNHEY, CDR2 SVGAGI. This CDR3 region has 13 residues. Autoimmune disease history or systemic immunosuppression excluded patients. Here the sequenced sample was CD4+ or CD8+ T cells sorted from blood, taken in a trial of the OX40 agonist ivuxolimab. This receptor was obtained from an adult with an advanced solid tumor such as melanoma, head and neck, liver or kidney cancer. The chain combines TRBV6-5 with TRBJ2-1; D is unclear. CDR3 nucleotides: TGTGCCAGCAGTTACTCCTGGTACAATGAGCAGTTCTTC. Its translation: CASSYSWYNEQFF.